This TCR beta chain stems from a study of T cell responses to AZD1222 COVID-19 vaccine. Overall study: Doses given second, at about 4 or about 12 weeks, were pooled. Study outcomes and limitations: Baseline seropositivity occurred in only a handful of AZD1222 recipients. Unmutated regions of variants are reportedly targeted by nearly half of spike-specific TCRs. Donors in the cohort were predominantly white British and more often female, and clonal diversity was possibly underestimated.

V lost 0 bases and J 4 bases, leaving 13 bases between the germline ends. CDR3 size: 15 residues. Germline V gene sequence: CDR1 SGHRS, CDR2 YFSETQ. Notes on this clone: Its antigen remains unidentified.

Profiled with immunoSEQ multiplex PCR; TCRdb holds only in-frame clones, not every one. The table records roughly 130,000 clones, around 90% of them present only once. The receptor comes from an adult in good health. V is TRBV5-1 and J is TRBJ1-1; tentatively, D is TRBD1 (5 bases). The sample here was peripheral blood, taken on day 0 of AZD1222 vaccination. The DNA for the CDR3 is TGCGCCAGCAGCTTGGTTCTGGGTGGGGGCACTGAAGCTTTCTTT. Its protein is CASSLVLGGGTEAFF. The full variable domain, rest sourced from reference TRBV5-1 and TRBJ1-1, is KAGVTQTPRYLIKTRGQQVTLSCSPISGHRSVSWYQQTPGQGLQFLFEYFSETQRNKGNFPGRFSGRQFSNSRSEMNVSTLELGDSALYLCASSLVLGGGTEAFFGQGTRLTVV.